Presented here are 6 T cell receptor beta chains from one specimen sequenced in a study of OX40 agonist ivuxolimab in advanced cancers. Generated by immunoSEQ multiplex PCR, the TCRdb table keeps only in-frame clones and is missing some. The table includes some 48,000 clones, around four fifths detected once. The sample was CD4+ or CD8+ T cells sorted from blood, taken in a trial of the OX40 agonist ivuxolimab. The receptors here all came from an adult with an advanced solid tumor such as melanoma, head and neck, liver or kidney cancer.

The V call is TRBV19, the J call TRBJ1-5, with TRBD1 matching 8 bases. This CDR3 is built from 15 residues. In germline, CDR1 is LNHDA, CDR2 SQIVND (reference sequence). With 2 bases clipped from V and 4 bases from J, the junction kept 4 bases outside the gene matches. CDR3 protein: CASSISTGDNQPQHF. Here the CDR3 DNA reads TGTGCCAGTAGTATATCGACAGGGGATAATCAGCCCCAGCATTTT.

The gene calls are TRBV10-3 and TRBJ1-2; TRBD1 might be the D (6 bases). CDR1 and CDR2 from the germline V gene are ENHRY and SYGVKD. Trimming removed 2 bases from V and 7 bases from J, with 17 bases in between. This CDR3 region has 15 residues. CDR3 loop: CAISEELQGGGGYTF. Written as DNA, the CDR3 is TGTGCCATCAGTGAGGAACTACAGGGTGGCGGTGGCTACACCTTC.

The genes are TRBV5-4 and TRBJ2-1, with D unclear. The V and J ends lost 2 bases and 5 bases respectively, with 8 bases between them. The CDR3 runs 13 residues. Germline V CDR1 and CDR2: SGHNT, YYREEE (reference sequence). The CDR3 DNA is TGTGCCAGCAGCTTCCGTACTCACAATGAGCAGTTCTTC. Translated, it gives CASSFRTHNEQFF. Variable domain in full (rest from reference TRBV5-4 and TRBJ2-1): ETGVTQSPTHLIKTRGQQVTLRCSSQSGHNTVSWYQQALGQGPQFIFQYYREEENGRGNFPPRFSGLQFPNYSSELNVNALELDDSALYLCASSFRTHNEQFFGPGTRLTVL.

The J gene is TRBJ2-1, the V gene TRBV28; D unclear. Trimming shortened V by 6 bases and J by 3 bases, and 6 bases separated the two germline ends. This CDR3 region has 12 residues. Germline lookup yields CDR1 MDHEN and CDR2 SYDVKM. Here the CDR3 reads CASSPDYNEQFF. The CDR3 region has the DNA TGTGCCAGCAGCCCCGACTACAATGAGCAGTTCTTC.

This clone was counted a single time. The CDR3 coding sequence is TGTGCCAGCAGCTTTGCATCCTACGAGCAGTACTTC. It specifies CASSFASYEQYF. The chain links TRBV7-9 to TRBJ2-7; D unresolved. Germline CDR1 and CDR2: SEHNR and FQNEAQ (reference sequence). Trimming removed 3 bases from V and 1 base from J, with 4 bases in between. This CDR3 is built from 12 residues. Complete variable domain (other parts from reference TRBV7-9 and TRBJ2-7): DTGVSQNPRHKITKRGQNVTFRCDPISEHNRLYWYRQTLGQGPEFLTYFQNEAQLEKSRLLSDRFSAERPKGSFSTLEIQRTEQGDSAMYLCASSFASYEQYFGPGTRLTVT.

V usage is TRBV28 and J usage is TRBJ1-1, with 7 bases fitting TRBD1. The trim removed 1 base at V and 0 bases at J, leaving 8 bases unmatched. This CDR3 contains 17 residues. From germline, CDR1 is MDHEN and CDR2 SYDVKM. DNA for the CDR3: TGTGCCAGCAGTTTATCTCAGGGACAGAGCATGAACACTGAAGCTTTCTTT. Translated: CASSLSQGQSMNTEAFF.